This note documents a single TCR beta chain sequence. This sample stems from a study of ipilimumab plus nivolumab after autologous stem cell transplantation. Background on the study: The DLBCL group included primary refractory and relapsed cases.

Germline V gives CDR1 ENHRY, CDR2 SYGVKD. J lost 4 bases, V lost 2 bases, and 6 bases had no gene match. This CDR3 region has 15 residues. Patients got 3 mg/kg IV nivolumab weeks 1, 4, 7, 10, then biweekly through week 26. The data were produced by immunoSEQ multiplex PCR, yet TCRdb's version contains in-frame clones alone and is incomplete. The sample consists of 15,000 to 20,000 clones, about 81% of them appearing once. The sample was PBMCs, taken in a trial of ipilimumab plus nivolumab as post-transplant consolidation. The genes are TRBV10-3 and TRBJ1-2; 8 bases map to TRBD1. The TCR sequence derives from a male donor with diffuse large B-cell lymphoma. In nucleotides, the CDR3 is TGTGCCATCAGTGAGACGGACAGGGTGCGCTATGGCTACACCTTC. Its protein is CAISETDRVRYGYTF.